This paragraph reports one T cell receptor beta chain. The table lists this clonotype with a few counts. What antigen it recognizes has not been identified. It has no much larger one-base neighbor in the sample; base qualities were not kept. Graves' hyperthyroidism was defined as stable when no progression to ophthalmopathy occurred over 18 months of follow-up. Hyperthyroidism patients were newly diagnosed, with disease duration under 2 months, and aged 18 to 65 years. Any patient with an uncontrolled infection, another autoimmune disease, pregnancy or lactation was excluded. Clinical symptoms, serum thyroxine and TRAb, thyroid ultrasound, and orbital computed tomography formed the basis for the diagnoses. Ficoll-Paque density gradient centrifugation was used to isolate PBMCs from around 9.1 ml of fresh peripheral blood. Total RNA was extracted using Trizol reagent, and RNA quality was assessed on an Agilent 2100 Bioanalyzer.

The TCR beta CDR3 regions were amplified from the RNA transcripts. For the first round of RT-PCR on the TCR CDR3, the HTBI primer set was used together with the Qiagen OneStep RT-PCR kit. Libraries were constructed in a second round of multiplex PCR, after which size selection and purification were carried out. The libraries were sequenced on an Illumina HiSeq2000 using paired-end 100 bp reads. As for how the authors treated the data: Raw data were processed with SOAPnuke, discarding reads with adapters, uncalled bases, mean Phred below 15, or no exact constant-primer or identifier match. COPE v1.2.5 was used to merge high-quality paired reads, and clonotypes were defined as unique nucleotide sequences. MiTCR v1.1 was used to align clonotypes to the IMGT TRBV, TRBD and TRBJ reference segments. Analysis was restricted to V-J combinations with a frequency above 0.0001, which covered 99.2% of repertoires. A TCS score was defined as the ratio between F50 (clonal expansion) and ExV (chaos), using BLOSUM62-based TCRdist between CDR3 peptides within each V-J. Welch's t-statistics and random forest reduced fewer than 550 V-J features to 10 to 15, which were used in a naive Bayes classifier (R e1071). The raw public data were reprocessed by TCRdb itself: fastp quality trimming at Q25, MiXCR clonotype calling, in-frame beta chains only. Here each entry gathers all rows of one CDR3 protein and keeps the most common genes and DNA. It is TCRdb's table, rather than the study itself, that gives the V and J calls and clone size. Present in this sample are around 520,000 distinct CDR3 sequences, 14% of which were seen just once. About 14% of the sample is in the top ten clones.

The trim is 1 base for V and 6 bases for J, with a gap of 15 bases between the germline ends. Its CDR3 holds 15 amino acids, cysteine through phenylalanine. This entry keeps only the CDR3 DNA: 45 bases, framed from base 1. CDR1 and CDR2 are read off the germline V gene as LGHNA and YNFKEQ. The data were obtained in a study of T cells in Graves' hyperthyroidism and ophthalmopathy (dated by TCRdb to between 2018 and 2020). For the study in its entirety: Peripheral blood samples were taken at initial diagnosis, before any treatment was given. A discovery cohort of around 98 patients, approximately 45 with Graves' ophthalmopathy and 57 with stable Graves' hyperthyroidism, was used to find distinguishing TCR V-J signatures. Once sampling was done, hyperthyroidism patients were given methimazole at a starting dose of 30 mg daily, whereas ophthalmopathy patients were given high-dose intravenous methylprednisolone. For training and testing, the 80 to 100 patients in the discovery cohort were randomly divided in a 7:3 ratio. The study also compared thyroid tissue and blood T-cell repertoires from more than five Graves' hyperthyroidism patients. The paper describes TCR Vbeta CDR3 sequencing of 140 or so peripheral blood samples, made up of fewer than 50 ophthalmopathy patients, 70 to 75 hyperthyroidism patients and 17 progressor patients. Whether ophthalmopathy could be predicted prospectively was tested in an independent validation cohort made up of about 18 hyperthyroidism patients plus 17 patients who later progressed to ophthalmopathy. Summary of the overall study and its limitations: Most expanded thyroid clonotypes (frequency above 0.001) were also found in blood, which suggests that blood repertoires may mirror thyroid immune responses. A 13 V-J signature model separated ophthalmopathy from stable hyperthyroidism, with roughly 88% sensitivity and 81% to 82% specificity in cross-validation and 80%/75% in testing. Sample size was not statistically predetermined, and investigators were not blinded to group allocation. In validation, the model predicted progression to ophthalmopathy with over 60% sensitivity and less than 80% specificity, a median of 6.5 months before onset.

Sequencing was carried out using blood. The V and J segments used are TRBV4-2 and TRBJ1-2; possibly the D gene is TRBD1, per 5 matching bases. This sequence originates from a woman aged 40 to 50 with Graves' hyperthyroidism. In nucleotides, the sequence is TGTGCCAGCAGCCAAGGGATGGGACGGCATAATGGCTACACCTTC. Its translation is CASSQGMGRHNGYTF.